This T cell receptor (beta chain) was captured by sequencing in a study of cytomegalovirus exposure and HLA in healthy donors. The PCR ran on 60 Vbeta and 13 Jbeta primers. In the original processing: As a later analysis found, there were approximately 80 million unique TCR beta chains, of which some 10 million were shared. Repertoires were generated with immunoSEQ multiplex PCR, while TCRdb's copy carries only in-frame clones and drops some. From that table come the V and J calls and clone size; the DNA was used to work out D and trimming. The data contain roughly 150,000 clones, around 79% of them singletons. In regard to this clone: The target antigen is unknown.

CDR1 and CDR2 (germline): MNHNS, SASEGT. Trimming pared 2 bases from V and 5 bases from J, leaving 12 bases between. This CDR3 has 15 residues. Study-level findings and limits: V- and J-gene trimming in TCR beta was tied to a missense DCLRE1C variant by an analysis performed later. Some TCR beta chains (more than 150 of them) were listed as cytomegalovirus-associated.

The receptor was isolated from a female donor in good health and CMV-seronegative. Sequenced: PBMCs. V gene TRBV6-1 combines with J gene TRBJ2-2; tentatively, D is TRBD1 (6 bases). CDR3 loop: CASSEQYRVTGELFF. The CDR3, as DNA: TGTGCCAGCAGTGAACAATACAGGGTGACCGGGGAGCTGTTTTTT.